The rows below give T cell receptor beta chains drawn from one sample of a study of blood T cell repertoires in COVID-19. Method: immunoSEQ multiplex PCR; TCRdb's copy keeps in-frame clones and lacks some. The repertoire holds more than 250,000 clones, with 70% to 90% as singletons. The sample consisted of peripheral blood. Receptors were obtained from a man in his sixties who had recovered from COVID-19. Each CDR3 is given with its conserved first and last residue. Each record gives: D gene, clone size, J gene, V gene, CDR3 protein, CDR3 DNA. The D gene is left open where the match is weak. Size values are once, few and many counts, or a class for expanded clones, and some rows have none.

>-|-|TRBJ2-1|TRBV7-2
CASSLNKGVLSYNEQFF
TGTGCCAGCAGCTTGAATAAGGGGGTTTTGTCCTACAATGAGCAGTTCTTC
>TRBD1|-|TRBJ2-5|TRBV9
CASSVDRGAGETQYF
TGTGCCAGCAGCGTAGACAGGGGAGCTGGTGAGACCCAGTACTTC
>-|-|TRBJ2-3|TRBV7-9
CASSREASGTDTQYF
TGTGCCAGCAGTCGAGAGGCATCTGGCACAGATACGCAGTATTTT
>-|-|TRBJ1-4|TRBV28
CASSLGGTGNEKLFF
TGTGCCAGCAGTTTGGGTGGTACGGGGAATGAAAAACTGTTTTTT
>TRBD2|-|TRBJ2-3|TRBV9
CASSGRTSGSTDTQYF
TGTGCCAGCAGCGGGAGGACTAGCGGGAGCACAGATACGCAGTATTTT
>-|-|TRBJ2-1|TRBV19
CASRGEPSSYNEQFF
TGTGCCAGTCGAGGAGAGCCGAGCTCCTACAATGAGCAGTTCTTC
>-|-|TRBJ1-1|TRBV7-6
CASSGGGTEAFF
TGTGCCAGCAGTGGGGGGGGCACTGAAGCTTTCTTT
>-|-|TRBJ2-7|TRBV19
CASISSSYEQYF
TGTGCCAGTATATCATCTAGCTACGAGCAGTACTTC
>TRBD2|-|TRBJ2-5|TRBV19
CASSIMAGGRETQYF
TGTGCCAGTAGTATTATGGCGGGAGGGCGGGAGACCCAGTACTTC
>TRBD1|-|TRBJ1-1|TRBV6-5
CASTLNRGFTAEAFF
TGTGCCAGCACCTTAAACAGGGGATTTACAGCTGAAGCTTTCTTT
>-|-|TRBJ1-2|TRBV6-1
CASSETGSYGYTF
TGTGCCAGCAGTGAAACAGGGAGCTATGGCTACACCTTC
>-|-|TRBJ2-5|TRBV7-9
CASSPLGEDTQYF
TGTGCCAGCAGCCCCCTTGGTGAGGATACCCAGTACTTC
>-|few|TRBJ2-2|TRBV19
CASSIVRNTGELFF
TGTGCCAGTAGTATAGTTAGGAACACCGGGGAGCTGTTTTTT
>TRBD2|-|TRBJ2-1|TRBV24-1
CATSESTSGRQFF
TGTGCCACCAGTGAAAGTACTAGCGGGAGGCAGTTCTTC
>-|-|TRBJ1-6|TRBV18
CASSPAEGWNSPLHF
TGTGCCAGCTCACCCGCGGAGGGTTGGAATTCACCCCTCCACTTT
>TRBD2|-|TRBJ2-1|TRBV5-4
CASSTAGGYYNEQFF
TGTGCCAGCAGCACAGCGGGGGGGTACTACAATGAGCAGTTCTTC
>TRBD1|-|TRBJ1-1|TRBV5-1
CASRQGTEAFF
TGCGCCAGCCGACAGGGAACTGAAGCTTTCTTT
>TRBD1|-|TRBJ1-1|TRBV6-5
CASSYQTGDEAFF
TGTGCCAGCAGTTACCAGACAGGGGATGAAGCTTTCTTT
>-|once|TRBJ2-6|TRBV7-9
CASSDTGRSANVLTF
TGTGCCAGCAGTGATACAGGGCGATCGGCCAACGTCCTGACTTTC
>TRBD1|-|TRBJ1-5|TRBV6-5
CASSYRGLNNQPQHF
TGTGCCAGCAGTTACAGGGGGCTCAACAATCAGCCCCAGCATTTT
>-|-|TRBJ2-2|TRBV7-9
CASSPPRAPPGELFF
TGTGCCAGCAGCCCCCCCAGGGCTCCCCCCGGGGAGCTGTTTTTT
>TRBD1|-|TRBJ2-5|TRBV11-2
CASSPGTGGPQETQYF
TGTGCCAGCAGCCCGGGGACAGGGGGCCCCCAAGAGACCCAGTACTTC
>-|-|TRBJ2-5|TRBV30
CAWRREERETQYF
TGTGCCTGGCGCAGGGAGGAGAGGGAGACCCAGTACTTC
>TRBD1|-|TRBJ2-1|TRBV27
CASSPTEPGTGGRGNEQFF
TGTGCCAGCAGTCCCACCGAACCCGGGACAGGTGGTCGGGGAAATGAGCAGTTCTTC
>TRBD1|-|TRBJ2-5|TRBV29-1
CSVVGDSQETQYF
TGCAGCGTTGTAGGGGACAGCCAAGAGACCCAGTACTTC
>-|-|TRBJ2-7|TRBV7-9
CASSLSYEQYF
TGTGCCAGCAGTCTATCTTACGAGCAGTACTTC
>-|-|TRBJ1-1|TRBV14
CASSQDGPGYTEAFF
TGTGCCAGCAGCCAAGATGGGCCGGGATACACTGAAGCTTTCTTT
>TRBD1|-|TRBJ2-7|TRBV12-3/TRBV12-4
CASSTGQHYEQYF
TGTGCCAGCAGTACGGGACAGCACTACGAGCAGTACTTC
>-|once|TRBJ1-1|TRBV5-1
CASSLAMGSREEAFF
TGCGCCAGCAGCTTGGCAATGGGGAGTCGAGAAGAAGCTTTCTTT
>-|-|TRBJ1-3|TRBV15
CATSRGGTGYSGNTIYF
TGTGCCACCAGCAGAGGGGGAACAGGGTACTCTGGAAACACCATATATTTT
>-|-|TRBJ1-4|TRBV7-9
CASSLGGVSNEKLFF
TGTGCCAGCAGCTTAGGGGGGGTATCTAATGAAAAACTGTTTTTT
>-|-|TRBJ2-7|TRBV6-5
CASSYYTGRSEQYF
TGTGCCAGCAGTTACTATACAGGGAGAAGCGAGCAGTACTTC
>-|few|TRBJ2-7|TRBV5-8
CASSPGGPPTYEQYF
TGTGCCAGCAGTCCAGGAGGCCCCCCGACCTACGAGCAGTACTTC
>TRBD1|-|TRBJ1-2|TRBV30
CAWTPWDRDNYGYTF
TGTGCCTGGACCCCATGGGACAGGGATAACTATGGCTACACCTTC
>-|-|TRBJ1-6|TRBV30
CAWSRRGGRRNSPLHF
TGTGCCTGGAGCCGCCGCGGGGGGCGAAGGAATTCACCCCTCCACTTT
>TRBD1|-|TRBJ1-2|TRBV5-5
CASSPRQGTNYGYTF
TGTGCCAGCAGCCCCAGACAGGGAACTAACTATGGCTACACCTTC
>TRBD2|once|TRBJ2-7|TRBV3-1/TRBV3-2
CASSPGLAPTYEQYF
TGTGCCAGCAGCCCCGGACTAGCGCCTACCTACGAGCAGTACTTC
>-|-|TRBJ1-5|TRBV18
CASSQDRYSNQPQHF
TGTGCCAGCTCACAGGACAGATATAGCAATCAGCCCCAGCATTTT
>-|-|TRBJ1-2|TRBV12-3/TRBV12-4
CASRPTTSYGYTF
TGTGCCAGCAGGCCAACAACATCTTATGGCTACACCTTC
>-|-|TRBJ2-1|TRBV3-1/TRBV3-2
CASSQRLGYREGGYNEQFF
TGTGCCAGCAGCCAAAGACTTGGATATCGAGAGGGTGGGTACAATGAGCAGTTCTTC